Listed below are T cell receptor beta chains from one sample, sequenced in a study of blood T cell repertoires in COVID-19. Data came from immunoSEQ multiplex PCR; TCRdb stores just in-frame clones and leaves some out. The table shows 95,000 to 150,000 clones, with around 88% occurring only once. Sample: peripheral blood. The receptors come from a woman in her forties or fifties with active or convalescent COVID-19. Both conserved end residues are part of each CDR3.

TRBV2	TRBJ2-2	CASRADRGGTGELFF
TRBV11-3	TRBJ2-7	CASSSHVAGEAYEQYF
TRBV19	TRBJ1-5	CASTSGQGGQPQHF
TRBV12-5	TRBJ2-5	CASGATGTSGQETQYF
TRBV15	TRBJ1-5	CATSRGTGVNQPQHF
TRBV28	TRBJ1-4	CASSTPTGVDEKLFF
TRBV5-1	TRBJ2-7	CASSLSGGDYEQYF
TRBV6-2/TRBV6-3	TRBJ2-7	CASSLYEQYF
TRBV3-1/TRBV3-2	TRBJ2-5	CASSQGLPETQYF
TRBV18	TRBJ1-5	CASSPGTGVHQPQHF
TRBV28	TRBJ1-1	CASKQGAVGGTEAFF
TRBV25-1	TRBJ2-7	CASTGLAGVVEQYF
TRBV6-1	TRBJ1-1	CASSEGTGGREAFF
TRBV11-2	TRBJ2-7	CASSYPTSVLLSSYEQYF
TRBV2	TRBJ2-1	CASKVLNEQFF
TRBV18	TRBJ1-1	CASSPQRQDNTEAFF
TRBV20-1	TRBJ2-5	CSASPGSGSQETQYF
TRBV6-5	TRBJ1-6	CASSPPSGRGSPLHF
TRBV5-4	TRBJ2-1	CASSLSTSGYGRGVF
TRBV19	TRBJ2-1	CASSRVNRGTNEQFF
TRBV28	TRBJ2-1	CASSPPGTGNNEQFF
TRBV2	TRBJ2-7	CACSPRGYEQYF
TRBV5-8	TRBJ2-1	CASSLELAGVNEQFF
TRBV30	TRBJ1-2	CAWSVSGRGYTF
TRBV7-6	TRBJ2-3	CASSLRLIAGGTDTQYF
TRBV6-5	TRBJ1-1	CASSYGRGNAEAFF
TRBV11-3	TRBJ2-3	CASSSTSGSETDTQYF
TRBV19	TRBJ1-2	CASTETGTDYGYTF
TRBV20-1	TRBJ2-3	CSASGYGGRIPGDTQYF
TRBV19	TRBJ1-1	CASSITGTGNTEAFF
TRBV19	TRBJ1-5	CASSIGDRGGQPQHF
TRBV7-3	TRBJ2-1	CASSPGSYNEQFF
TRBV10-3	TRBJ2-2	CAIRVQSGLVGTGELFF